Listed below are T cell receptor beta chains from one sample, sequenced in a study of shared clonotypes between healthy human individuals. Using immunoSEQ multiplex PCR, the repertoire was profiled, and TCRdb retains in-frame clones only, with some absent. The table lists more than 2 million clones, 90% to 97% of them singletons, with less than 0.15% in the top ten. What was sequenced was naive CD4+ T cells sorted from blood. Source of these receptors: a man aged 18 to 30 in good health. Both conserved end residues are part of each CDR3. A D gene is named only where the DNA matches it firmly. Size tells how often a clone was seen (once, few, many) or the class of an expanded clone, and some rows leave it out.

j_gene: TRBJ1-4
abundance: NA
v_gene: TRBV6-1
d_gene: TRBD1
CDR3nt: TGTGCCAGCAGTATTCGACAGGGGGTCAATGAAAAACTGTTTTTT
CDR3aa: CASSIRQGVNEKLFF

j_gene: TRBJ1-4
abundance: NA
v_gene: TRBV19
d_gene: NA
CDR3nt: TGTGCCGGGCGGGACAAGACTAATGAAAAACTGTTTTTT
CDR3aa: CAGRDKTNEKLFF

j_gene: TRBJ1-5
abundance: NA
v_gene: TRBV6-6
d_gene: NA
CDR3nt: TGTGCCAGCAGTTACACTGGACAGCCCCAGCATTTT
CDR3aa: CASSYTGQPQHF

j_gene: TRBJ1-6
abundance: once
v_gene: TRBV13
d_gene: NA
CDR3nt: TGTGCCAGCAGCTTGGGTCCAAGGACAGATTTATACTTAAATTCACCCCTCCACTTT
CDR3aa: CASSLGPRTDLYLNSPLHF

j_gene: TRBJ2-1
abundance: NA
v_gene: TRBV7-6
d_gene: TRBD1
CDR3nt: TGTGGTCCCGGGACAGCAGACTACAATGAGCAGTTCTTC
CDR3aa: CGPGTADYNEQFF

j_gene: TRBJ1-1
abundance: NA
v_gene: TRBV7-2
d_gene: NA
CDR3nt: TGTGCCAGCAGCGCGCAACGGGGGATTTGGGGAATAGCTTTCTTT
CDR3aa: CASSAQRGIWGIAFF

j_gene: TRBJ1-2
abundance: once
v_gene: TRBV6-6
d_gene: NA
CDR3nt: TGTGCCAGCAGTTACCCTGATAGGGGCTATGGCTACACCTTC
CDR3aa: CASSYPDRGYGYTF

j_gene: TRBJ1-2
abundance: few
v_gene: TRBV19
d_gene: NA
CDR3nt: TGTGCCAGTAGTCAGGGCTGGGACTATGGCTACACCTTC
CDR3aa: CASSQGWDYGYTF

j_gene: TRBJ2-5
abundance: NA
v_gene: TRBV28
d_gene: NA
CDR3nt: TGTGCCAGCAGTTACCGCATGGGGTCTGAGGCCCAGTACTTC
CDR3aa: CASSYRMGSEAQYF

j_gene: TRBJ1-2
abundance: NA
v_gene: TRBV7-9
d_gene: TRBD1
CDR3nt: TGTGCCAGCAAATCCCGGGGACAGGGATCGGCTAACTATGGCTACACCTTC
CDR3aa: CASKSRGQGSANYGYTF

j_gene: TRBJ2-5
abundance: NA
v_gene: TRBV5-6
d_gene: NA
CDR3nt: TGTGCCAGCAGCTTGGCCGGTAGTGTTGAGACCCAGTACTTC
CDR3aa: CASSLAGSVETQYF

j_gene: TRBJ1-2
abundance: NA
v_gene: TRBV6-1
d_gene: TRBD1
CDR3nt: TGTGCCAGCAGCCAGGGGGCGAGTGGCTACACCTTC
CDR3aa: CASSQGASGYTF

j_gene: TRBJ2-6
abundance: NA
v_gene: TRBV30
d_gene: NA
CDR3nt: TGTGCCTGGAACAAATTCCGAGGAAAAAAACCTGGGGCCAACGTCCTGACTTTC
CDR3aa: CAWNKFRGKKPGANVLTF

j_gene: TRBJ2-1
abundance: NA
v_gene: TRBV7-9
d_gene: TRBD2
CDR3nt: TGTGCCAGCAGCTTAGGAGGTCGGGGGGTTTACAATGAGCAGTTCTTC
CDR3aa: CASSLGGRGVYNEQFF

j_gene: TRBJ1-5
abundance: NA
v_gene: TRBV5-1
d_gene: NA
CDR3nt: TGCGCCAGCAGCCTGTCCCCAAATCAGCCCCAGCATTTT
CDR3aa: CASSLSPNQPQHF

j_gene: TRBJ2-2
abundance: NA
v_gene: TRBV2
d_gene: TRBD2
CDR3nt: TGTGCCAGCAGAACCGGGACTAGCGTTAACGGGGAGCTGTTTTTT
CDR3aa: CASRTGTSVNGELFF

j_gene: TRBJ1-1
abundance: NA
v_gene: TRBV18
d_gene: NA
CDR3nt: TGTGCCAGCTCAAGGAGGGACACTGAAGCTTTCTTT
CDR3aa: CASSRRDTEAFF

j_gene: TRBJ1-6
abundance: once
v_gene: TRBV20-1
d_gene: TRBD1
CDR3nt: TGCAGTGCTATATTGGGACAGGGGATCTACTTT
CDR3aa: CSAILGQGIYF

j_gene: TRBJ2-3
abundance: NA
v_gene: TRBV6-1
d_gene: TRBD1
CDR3nt: TGTGCCAGCAGTTTGCGGACAGGGATCACAGATACGCAGTATTTT
CDR3aa: CASSLRTGITDTQYF

j_gene: TRBJ1-1
abundance: NA
v_gene: TRBV27
d_gene: TRBD1
CDR3nt: TGTGCCAGCAGCCCTTATGGGACAGGGGGTTATTCTGAAGCTTTCTTT
CDR3aa: CASSPYGTGGYSEAFF

j_gene: TRBJ1-5
abundance: NA
v_gene: TRBV12-2
d_gene: NA
CDR3nt: TGTGCAAGTCGCTTAGAAAAGGTGAGACAGGGGCGGAATCAGCCCCAGCATTTT
CDR3aa: CASRLEKVRQGRNQPQHF

j_gene: TRBJ1-2
abundance: NA
v_gene: TRBV6-5
d_gene: TRBD1
CDR3nt: TGTGCCAGCCAACGGGGGACAGGCTATGGCTACACCTTC
CDR3aa: CASQRGTGYGYTF

j_gene: TRBJ1-1
abundance: NA
v_gene: TRBV5-4
d_gene: NA
CDR3nt: TGTGCCAGCAGCTTGGAACAGGGTTTCACTGAAGCTTTCTTT
CDR3aa: CASSLEQGFTEAFF

j_gene: TRBJ2-7
abundance: NA
v_gene: TRBV11-2
d_gene: TRBD1
CDR3nt: TGTGCCAGCAGCGCAGGGGGAGACGAGCAGTACTTC
CDR3aa: CASSAGGDEQYF

j_gene: TRBJ1-6
abundance: NA
v_gene: TRBV4-1
d_gene: NA
CDR3nt: TGCGCCAGCAGCCAAGCTGGGTTGACCTATAATTCACCCCTCCACTTT
CDR3aa: CASSQAGLTYNSPLHF

j_gene: TRBJ1-5
abundance: NA
v_gene: TRBV4-1
d_gene: NA
CDR3nt: TGCGCCAGCAGCCAAGGTAGGGGCAATCAGCCCCAGCATTTT
CDR3aa: CASSQGRGNQPQHF

j_gene: TRBJ2-7
abundance: few
v_gene: TRBV10-3
d_gene: NA
CDR3nt: TGTGCCATCAGTGAATTCAGGGGGGTATCCTACGAGCAGTACTTC
CDR3aa: CAISEFRGVSYEQYF

j_gene: TRBJ2-7
abundance: NA
v_gene: TRBV21-1
d_gene: NA
CDR3nt: TGTGCCAGCAGCAAACCCTTAAGGAGCAATAGAGCCTACGAGCAGTACTTC
CDR3aa: CASSKPLRSNRAYEQYF

j_gene: TRBJ2-3
abundance: NA
v_gene: TRBV4-1
d_gene: TRBD2
CDR3nt: TGCGCCAGCAGCCGGGAGGGGCAGCCCACAGATACGCAGTATTTT
CDR3aa: CASSREGQPTDTQYF

j_gene: TRBJ2-3
abundance: NA
v_gene: TRBV7-7
d_gene: NA
CDR3nt: TGTGCTAGCAGCTTAGGCGTCGGCGGAAGCACAGATACGCAGTATTTT
CDR3aa: CASSLGVGGSTDTQYF

j_gene: TRBJ1-6
abundance: few
v_gene: TRBV2
d_gene: NA
CDR3nt: TGTGCCTGCTCCGGGGCCGGGGCCCTCCACTTT
CDR3aa: CACSGAGALHF

j_gene: TRBJ1-1
abundance: NA
v_gene: TRBV7-2
d_gene: NA
CDR3nt: TGTGCCAGCAGCTTACAGGGGAGGGCTGAAGCTTTCTTT
CDR3aa: CASSLQGRAEAFF

j_gene: TRBJ1-5
abundance: NA
v_gene: TRBV30
d_gene: NA
CDR3nt: TGTGCCTGGAGAACGCCTGGGAATCAGCCCCAGCATTTT
CDR3aa: CAWRTPGNQPQHF

j_gene: TRBJ1-5
abundance: NA
v_gene: TRBV10-3
d_gene: TRBD1
CDR3nt: TGTGCCATCCGACAGGGCACGGGGAGCAATCAGCCCCAGCATTTT
CDR3aa: CAIRQGTGSNQPQHF